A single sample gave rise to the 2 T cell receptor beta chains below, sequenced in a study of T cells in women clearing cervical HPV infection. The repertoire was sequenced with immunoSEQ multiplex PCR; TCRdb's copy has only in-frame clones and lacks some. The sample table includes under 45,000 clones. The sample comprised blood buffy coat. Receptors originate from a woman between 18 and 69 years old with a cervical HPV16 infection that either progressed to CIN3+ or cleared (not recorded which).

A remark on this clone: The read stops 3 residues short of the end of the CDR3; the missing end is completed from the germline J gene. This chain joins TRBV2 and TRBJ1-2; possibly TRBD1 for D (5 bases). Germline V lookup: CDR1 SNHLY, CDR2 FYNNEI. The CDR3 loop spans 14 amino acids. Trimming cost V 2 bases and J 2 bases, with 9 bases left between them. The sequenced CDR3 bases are TGTGCCAGCAGTGAACAGGGCTGGAACTATGGC. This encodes CASSEQGWNYG. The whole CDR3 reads CASSEQGWNYGYTF.

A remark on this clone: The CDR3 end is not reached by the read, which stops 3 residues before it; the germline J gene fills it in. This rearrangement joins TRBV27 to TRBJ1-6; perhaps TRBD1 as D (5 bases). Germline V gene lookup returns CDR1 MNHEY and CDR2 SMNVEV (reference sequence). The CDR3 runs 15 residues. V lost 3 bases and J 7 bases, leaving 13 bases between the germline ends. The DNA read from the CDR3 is TGTGCCAGCAGTTTTATCCAGGGAGGCAATTCACCC. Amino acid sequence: CASSFIQGGNSP. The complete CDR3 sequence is CASSFIQGGNSPLHF.